This TCR beta chain emerged from a study of circulating CD8 cells and anti-PD-1 response in melanoma. Notes on the study in general: Most experiments lacked replicates. DNEG was most diverse; TIGIT repertoires were least diverse. Previously treated and treatment-naive patients were pooled together.

Each library started from 15 ng of total RNA using the QIAseq Immune Repertoire TCR panel. A single record per CDR3 protein comes from TCRdb applying MiXCR to the reads. The table includes 200 to 300 distinct CDR3 sequences, roughly 10% detected once. Four subsets defined by PD-1 and/or TIGIT were sorted from live CD3+CD8+TCRalphabeta+ cells. This clonotype is labeled as large (0.1 to 1%). What it recognizes is unknown. The CDR3 runs to 16 residues. V lost 0 bases and J 0 bases, leaving 12 bases between the germline ends. Germline CDR1 MNHEY, CDR2 SMNVEV (reference sequence). The V call is TRBV27, the J call TRBJ2-7; tentatively, D is TRBD2 (7 bases). The source is a human donor with melanoma. The sample in question was CD8+ T cells from PBMCs, obtained at baseline or after one month of anti-PD-1 therapy (not recorded which). The CDR3 region is CASSLSAGHYSYEQYF. In DNA, the CDR3 is TGTGCCAGCAGTTTATCAGCGGGACACTACTCCTACGAGCAGTACTTC.